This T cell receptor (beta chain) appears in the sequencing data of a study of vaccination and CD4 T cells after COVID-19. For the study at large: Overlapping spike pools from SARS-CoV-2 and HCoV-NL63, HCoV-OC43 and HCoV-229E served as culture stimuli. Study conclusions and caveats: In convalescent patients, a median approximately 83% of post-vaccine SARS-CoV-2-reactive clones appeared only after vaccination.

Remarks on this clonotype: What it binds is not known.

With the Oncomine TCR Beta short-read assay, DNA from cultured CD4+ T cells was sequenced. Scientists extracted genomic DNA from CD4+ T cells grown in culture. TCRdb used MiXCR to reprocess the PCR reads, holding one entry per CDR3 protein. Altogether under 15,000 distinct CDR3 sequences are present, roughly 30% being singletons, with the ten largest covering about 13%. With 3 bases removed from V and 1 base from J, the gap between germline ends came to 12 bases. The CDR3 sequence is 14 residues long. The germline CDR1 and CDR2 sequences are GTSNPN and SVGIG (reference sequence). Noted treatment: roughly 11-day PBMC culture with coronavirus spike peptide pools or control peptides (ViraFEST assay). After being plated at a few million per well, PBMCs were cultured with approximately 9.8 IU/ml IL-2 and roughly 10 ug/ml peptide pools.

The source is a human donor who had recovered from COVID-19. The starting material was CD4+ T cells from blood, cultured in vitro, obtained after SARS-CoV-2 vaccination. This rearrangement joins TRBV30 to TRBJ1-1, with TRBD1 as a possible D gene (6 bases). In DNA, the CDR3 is TGTGCCTGGAGATTTACAGGGAGGAACACTGAAGCTTTCTTT. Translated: CAWRFTGRNTEAFF.